The next 13 T cell receptor beta chains were all read from a single sample in a study of type 1 regulatory T cells. MiXCR, run by TCRdb on the reads, gives a single entry per CDR3 protein. The table has some 21,000 distinct CDR3 sequences, less than 50% seen once; the top ten hold more than 4%. These receptors have no known antigen. Sequenced sample: cultured T cells, either the whole culture or a sorted T cell fraction (not recorded which). These receptors were obtained from a human donor in good health.

The chain has TRBV7-2 and TRBJ2-5; D unclear. This CDR3 is built from 14 residues. V lost 3 bases to trimming and J lost 9 bases, with 17 bases between them. Germline lookup yields CDR1 SGHTA and CDR2 FQGNSA. CDR3 sequence reads: CASSFDSPRGSQYF. The CDR3 bases are TGTGCCAGCAGCTTCGACTCCCCGCGCGGTTCCCAGTACTTC.

This clonotype was found a few times. This chain links TRBV29-1 with TRBJ1-1; no reliable D call. The CDR3 length is 13 residues. Germline CDR1 is SQVTM and CDR2 is ANQGSEA. Trimming shortened V by 4 bases and J by 0 bases, and 9 bases separated the two germline ends. This chain's CDR3 is CSVGVSMNTEAFF. In DNA, the CDR3 is TGCAGCGTTGGAGTCAGCATGAACACTGAAGCTTTCTTT.

This chain joins TRBV10-2 and TRBJ2-5, with TRBD2 identical over 7 bases. The junction had 7 bases not matched to a gene; V was cut back by 5 bases and J by 1 base. The CDR3 sequence is 15 residues long. The germline V gene encodes CDR1 WSHSY and CDR2 SAAADI. The CDR3 reads CASSPWTRGQETQYF. CDR3 bases: TGCGCCAGCAGTCCCTGGACTAGGGGCCAAGAGACCCAGTACTTC.

The chain couples TRBV7-2 to TRBJ1-1; perhaps TRBD1 as D (6 bases). V dropped 8 bases and J dropped 3 bases, with 16 bases sitting between them. This CDR3 is built from 14 residues. Germline V gene lookup returns CDR1 SGHTA and CDR2 FQGNSA. The CDR3 coding sequence is TGTGCCAGCGCCCAGGGGCCGGGGCACACTGAAGCTTTCTTT. Amino acid sequence: CASAQGPGHTEAFF.

This clonotype was recorded once. The CDR3 end shows no conserved phenylalanine or tryptophan, and so a read error is likely. The CDR3: CASRRGTVLNTGELFS. In nucleotides, the CDR3 is TGTGCCAGCAGACGGGGGACAGTACTGAACACCGGGGAGCTGTTTTCT. The chain recombines TRBV12-3 or TRBV12-4 with TRBJ2-2; TRBD1 is a possible D gene (7 bases). The CDR3 loop spans 16 amino acids. V was trimmed by 6 bases and J by 1 base, leaving 15 bases between them.

The CDR3 bases are TGTGCCAGCAGGCGGGACTTTAATTCACCCCTCCACTTT. It is translated as CASRRDFNSPLHF. The chain joins TRBV27 to TRBJ1-6; D may be TRBD1 (5 bases). CDR1 is MNHEY, CDR2 SMNVEV, per germline (reference sequence). Trimming cost V 6 bases and J 6 bases, with 9 bases left between them. This CDR3 comprises 13 residues.

The chain combines TRBV6-5 with TRBJ1-6, with 9 nucleotides matching TRBD1. Germline assignment: CDR1 MNHEY and CDR2 SVGAGI. The CDR3 runs to 15 residues. Trimming at V came to 2 bases and at J to 9 bases, leaving 5 bases not matched to a gene. CDR3 nucleotide sequence: TGTGCCAGCAGTTACAGGACAGGGGTTGGTTCACCCCTCCACTTT. Translating it yields CASSYRTGVGSPLHF.

By sample share, this clonotype is medium-sized. In nucleotides, the CDR3 is TGTGCCAGCAGCCGCGGTAGACCAATCCTCTATGGCTACACCTTC. This codes for CASSRGRPILYGYTF. This chain links TRBV12-3 or TRBV12-4 with TRBJ1-2; D gene ambiguous. This CDR3 is 15 amino acids long. The V end was cut by 6 bases, the J end by 4 bases, with 18 bases between.

J is TRBJ1-6 and V is TRBV30; D call uncertain. This CDR3 spans 15 amino acids. Germline V gives CDR1 GTSNPN, CDR2 SVGIG (reference sequence). Trimming removed 0 bases at V and 6 bases at J, with 12 bases between. The CDR3 spells CAWSVRYIRNSPLHF. The CDR3 DNA reads TGTGCCTGGAGTGTACGGTACATCCGTAATTCACCCCTCCACTTT.

This clonotype was recorded a few times. The J gene is TRBJ1-2, the V gene TRBV3-1, with TRBD1 matching 7 bases. Germline-derived CDR1 and CDR2 are LGHDT and YNNKEL (reference sequence). V lost 4 bases, J lost 3 bases, and 14 bases stayed unmatched. The CDR3 extends over 17 amino acids. The CDR3 region has the DNA TGTGCCAGCAGCCGACTAACCGGGACAGCCCAAGACTATGGCTACACCTTC. Protein sequence: CASSRLTGTAQDYGYTF.

The sample holds many counts of this clonotype. The rearrangement joins TRBV9 to TRBJ1-2; unclear D gene. The CDR3 is 11 residues long. Deletions cut 4 bases from V and 10 bases from J, with 11 bases between. Germline CDR1 reads SGDLS; CDR2 reads YYNGEE. The CDR3 spells CASSLNLAYTF. In nucleotides, the CDR3 is TGTGCCAGCAGCCTCAACCTTGCCTACACCTTC.

The V and J genes are TRBV27 and TRBJ2-5; D is perhaps TRBD2 (6 bases). Germline CDR1 MNHEY, CDR2 SMNVEV (reference sequence). CDR3 size: 14 residues. V was clipped by 7 bases and J by 1 base, with 13 bases between them. CDR3 in DNA: TGTGCCAGCAAGCGGGTAGCACTCCAAGAGACCCAGTACTTC. Translated, it gives CASKRVALQETQYF.

The rearrangement links TRBV2 to TRBJ1-5; 7 bases are a match to TRBD1. The length of the CDR3 is 18 residues. Germline CDR1 and CDR2: SNHLY and FYNNEI. J lost 1 base, V lost 4 bases, and 13 bases had no gene match. The CDR3 DNA is TGTGCCAGCAGTGCCCGAACGCTCCGACAGGGCAGCAATCAGCCCCAGCATTTT. As protein: CASSARTLRQGSNQPQHF.